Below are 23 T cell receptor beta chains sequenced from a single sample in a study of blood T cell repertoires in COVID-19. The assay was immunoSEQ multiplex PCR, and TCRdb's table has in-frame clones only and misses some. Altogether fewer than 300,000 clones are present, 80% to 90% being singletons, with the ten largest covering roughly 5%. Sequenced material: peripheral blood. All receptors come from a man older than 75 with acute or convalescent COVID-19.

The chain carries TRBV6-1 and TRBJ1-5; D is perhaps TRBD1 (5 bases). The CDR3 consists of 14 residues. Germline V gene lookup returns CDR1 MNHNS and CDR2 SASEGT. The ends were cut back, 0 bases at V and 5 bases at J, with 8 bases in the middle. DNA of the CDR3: TGTGCCAGCAGTGAAGCGGGGCAGTATCAGCCCCAGCATTTT. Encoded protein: CASSEAGQYQPQHF.

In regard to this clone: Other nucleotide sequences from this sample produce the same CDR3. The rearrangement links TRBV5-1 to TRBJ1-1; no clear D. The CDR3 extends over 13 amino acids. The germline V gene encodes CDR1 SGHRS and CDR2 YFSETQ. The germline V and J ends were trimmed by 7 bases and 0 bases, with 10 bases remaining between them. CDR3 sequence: CASSGDMNTEAFF. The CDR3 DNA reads TGCGCCAGCTCGGGTGATATGAACACTGAAGCTTTCTTT.

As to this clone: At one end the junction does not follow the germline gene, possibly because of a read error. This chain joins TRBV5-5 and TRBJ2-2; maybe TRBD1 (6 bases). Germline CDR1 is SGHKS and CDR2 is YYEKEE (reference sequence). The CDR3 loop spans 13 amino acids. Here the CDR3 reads CASRTGNAGELFF. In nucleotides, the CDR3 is TGTGCCAGCAGAACAGGGAACGCCGGGGAGCTGTTTTTT.

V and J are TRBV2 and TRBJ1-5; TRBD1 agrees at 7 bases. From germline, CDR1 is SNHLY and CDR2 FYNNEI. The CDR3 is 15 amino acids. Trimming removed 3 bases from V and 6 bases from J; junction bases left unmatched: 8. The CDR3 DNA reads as TGTGCCAGCAGTGAGCAGGGGGGTAGCTTTCAGCCCCAGCATTTT. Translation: CASSEQGGSFQPQHF.

The CDR3 coding sequence is TGTGCCATCAGTGAGTCGATTCTCGCCGGGGGGGAGCAGTACTTC. This gives the protein CAISESILAGGEQYF. The chain carries TRBV10-3 and TRBJ2-7, with TRBD2 matching 7 bases. This CDR3 is 15 amino acids long. The ends lost 0 bases at V and 7 bases at J; junction bases unmatched: 9. Germline values: CDR1 ENHRY, CDR2 SYGVKD.

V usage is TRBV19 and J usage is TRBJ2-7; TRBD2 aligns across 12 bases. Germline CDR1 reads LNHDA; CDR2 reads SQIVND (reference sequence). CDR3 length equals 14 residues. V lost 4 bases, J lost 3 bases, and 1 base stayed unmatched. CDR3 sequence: CASSRTSGNYEQYF. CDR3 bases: TGTGCCAGTAGTAGGACTAGCGGGAACTACGAGCAGTACTTC.

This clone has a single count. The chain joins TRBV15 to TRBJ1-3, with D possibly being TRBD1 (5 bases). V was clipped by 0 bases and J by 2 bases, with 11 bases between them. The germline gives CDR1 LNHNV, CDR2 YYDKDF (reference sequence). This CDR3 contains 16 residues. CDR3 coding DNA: TGTGCCACCAGCAGAGATTATTCAGGGACTGGAAACACCATATATTTT. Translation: CATSRDYSGTGNTIYF.

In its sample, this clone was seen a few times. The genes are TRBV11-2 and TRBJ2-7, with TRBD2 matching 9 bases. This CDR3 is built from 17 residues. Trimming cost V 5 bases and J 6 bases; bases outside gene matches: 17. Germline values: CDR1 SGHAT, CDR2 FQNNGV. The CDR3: CASSTLAGTSIQGEQYF. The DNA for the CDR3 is TGTGCCAGCAGCACACTCGCCGGGACTAGCATTCAAGGCGAGCAGTACTTC.

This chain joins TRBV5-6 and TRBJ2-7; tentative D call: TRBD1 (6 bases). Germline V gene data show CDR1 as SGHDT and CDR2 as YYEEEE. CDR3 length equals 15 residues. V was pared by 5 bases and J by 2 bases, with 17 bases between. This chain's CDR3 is CASSLETGHTYEQYF. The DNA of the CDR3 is TGTGCCAGCAGTCTAGAGACGGGACACACCTACGAGCAGTACTTC.

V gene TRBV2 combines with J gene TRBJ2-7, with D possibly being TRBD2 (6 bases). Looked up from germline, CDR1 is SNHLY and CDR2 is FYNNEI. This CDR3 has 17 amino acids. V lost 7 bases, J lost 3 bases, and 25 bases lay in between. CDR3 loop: CASIEDWVREVGYEQYF. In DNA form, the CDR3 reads TGTGCCAGCATTGAGGATTGGGTCAGGGAGGTAGGCTACGAGCAGTACTTC.

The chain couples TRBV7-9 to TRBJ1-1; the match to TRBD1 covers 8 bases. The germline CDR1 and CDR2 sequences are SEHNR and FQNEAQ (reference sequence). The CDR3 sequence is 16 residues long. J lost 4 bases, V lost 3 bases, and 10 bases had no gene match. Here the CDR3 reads CASSLPPDRGGTEAFF. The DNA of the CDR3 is TGTGCCAGCAGCTTGCCACCCGACAGGGGTGGCACTGAAGCTTTCTTT.

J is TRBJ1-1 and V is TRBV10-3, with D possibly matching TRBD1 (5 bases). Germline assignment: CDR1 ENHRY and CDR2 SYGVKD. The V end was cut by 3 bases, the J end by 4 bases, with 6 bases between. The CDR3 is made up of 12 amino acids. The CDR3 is CAISERGTEAFF. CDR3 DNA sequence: TGTGCCATCAGTGAAAGGGGCACTGAAGCTTTCTTT.

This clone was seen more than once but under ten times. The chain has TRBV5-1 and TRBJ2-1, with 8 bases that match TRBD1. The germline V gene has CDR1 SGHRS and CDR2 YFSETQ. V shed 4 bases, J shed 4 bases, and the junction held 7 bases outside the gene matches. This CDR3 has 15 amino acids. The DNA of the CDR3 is TGCGCCAGCAGCCAGCAGGGGGCAGTTTACAATGAGCAGTTCTTC. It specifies CASSQQGAVYNEQFF.

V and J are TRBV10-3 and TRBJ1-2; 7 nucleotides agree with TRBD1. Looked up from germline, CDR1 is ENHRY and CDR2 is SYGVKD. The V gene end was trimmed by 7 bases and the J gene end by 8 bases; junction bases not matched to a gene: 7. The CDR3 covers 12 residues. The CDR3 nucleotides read TGTGCCATCACTCCGGACAGGCGGGGCTACACCTTC. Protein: CAITPDRRGYTF.

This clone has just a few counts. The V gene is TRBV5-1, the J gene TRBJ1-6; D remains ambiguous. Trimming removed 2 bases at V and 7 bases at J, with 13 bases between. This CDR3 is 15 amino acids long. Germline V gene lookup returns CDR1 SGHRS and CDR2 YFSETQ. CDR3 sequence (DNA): TGCGCCAGCAGCTTTTTCGGGGAAAGAAATTCACCCCTCCACTTT. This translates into CASSFFGERNSPLHF.

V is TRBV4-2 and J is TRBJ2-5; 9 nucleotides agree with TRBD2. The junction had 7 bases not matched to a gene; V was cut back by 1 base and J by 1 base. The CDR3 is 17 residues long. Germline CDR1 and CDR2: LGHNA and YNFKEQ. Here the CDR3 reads CASSQVGGGALQETQYF. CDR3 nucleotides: TGTGCCAGCAGCCAAGTGGGCGGGGGGGCCCTCCAAGAGACCCAGTACTTC.

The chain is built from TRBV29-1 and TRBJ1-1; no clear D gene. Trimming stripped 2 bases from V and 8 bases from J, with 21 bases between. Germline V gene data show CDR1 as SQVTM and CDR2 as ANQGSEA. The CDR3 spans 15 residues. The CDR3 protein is CSVEQYRLSNQEAFF. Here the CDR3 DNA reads TGCAGCGTTGAACAGTACCGTTTGTCCAACCAGGAAGCTTTCTTT.

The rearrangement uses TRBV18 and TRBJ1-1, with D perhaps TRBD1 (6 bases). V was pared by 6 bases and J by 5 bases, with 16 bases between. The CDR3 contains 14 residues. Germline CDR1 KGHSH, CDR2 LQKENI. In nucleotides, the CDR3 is TGTGCCAGCTCCAACCTGAAGGGGGTTACTGAAGCTTTCTTT. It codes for CASSNLKGVTEAFF.

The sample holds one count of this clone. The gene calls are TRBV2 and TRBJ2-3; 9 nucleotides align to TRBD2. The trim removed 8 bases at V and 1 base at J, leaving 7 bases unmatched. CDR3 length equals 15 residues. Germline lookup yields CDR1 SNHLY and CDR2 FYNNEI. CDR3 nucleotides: TGTGCCAGCGCCCCCAGGACTAGCGGCACAGATACGCAGTATTTT. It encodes CASAPRTSGTDTQYF.

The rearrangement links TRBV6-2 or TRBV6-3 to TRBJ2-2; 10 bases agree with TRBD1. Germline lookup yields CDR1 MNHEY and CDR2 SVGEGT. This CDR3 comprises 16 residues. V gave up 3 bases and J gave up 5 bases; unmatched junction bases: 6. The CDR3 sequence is CASSYSGTGETGELFF. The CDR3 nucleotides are TGTGCCAGCAGTTATTCAGGGACAGGGGAGACCGGGGAGCTGTTTTTT.

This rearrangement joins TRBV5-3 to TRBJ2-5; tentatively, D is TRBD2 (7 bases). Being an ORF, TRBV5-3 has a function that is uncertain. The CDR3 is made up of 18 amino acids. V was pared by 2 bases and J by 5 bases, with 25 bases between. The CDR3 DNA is TGTGCCAGAAGCTTTTGGGGGCGGGGGACTACCCCCGGGGAGACCCAGTACTTC. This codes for CARSFWGRGTTPGETQYF.

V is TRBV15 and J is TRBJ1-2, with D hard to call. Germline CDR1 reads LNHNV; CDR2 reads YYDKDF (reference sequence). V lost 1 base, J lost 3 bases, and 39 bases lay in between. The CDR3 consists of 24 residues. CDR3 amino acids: CATSRGSRVTRPYTDGSRYYGYTF. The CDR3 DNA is TGTGCCACCAGCAGAGGCTCCCGGGTGACTAGACCGTACACGGACGGGAGCCGTTACTATGGCTACACCTTC.

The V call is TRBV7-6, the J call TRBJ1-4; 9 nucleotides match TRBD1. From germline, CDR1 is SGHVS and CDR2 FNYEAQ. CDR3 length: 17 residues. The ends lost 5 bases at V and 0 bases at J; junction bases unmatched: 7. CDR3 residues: CASSLGQGYATNEKLFF. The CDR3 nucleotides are TGTGCCAGCAGCCTGGGACAGGGATATGCAACTAATGAAAAACTGTTTTTT.